This T cell receptor (beta chain) appears in the sequencing data of a study of Ad26.COV2.S vaccination and SARS-CoV-2 variants. Study information: The trial was COV1001 and the donor's arm was Ad26.COV2.S. Overall study findings and caveats: Ad26.COV2.S recipients had broader spike-specific TCRs (P = 0.0014). Researchers reported similar non-spike TCR breadth in vaccine and placebo recipients.

The table came from immunoSEQ multiplex PCR; TCRdb's copy has only in-frame clones and leaves some out. The data contain 410,000 or so clones, 90% of them singletons. This sample's treatment: approximately 18 received Ad26.COV2.S at low or high dose, single or two shots; several received placebo; per-sample allocation not given. The investigators took samples on day 63 after the first vaccine or placebo injection. An adult of 18-55 years in Boston served as donor. The CDR3 runs to 14 residues. V shed 2 bases and J shed 7 bases, with 14 bases lying between them. Germline V gives CDR1 MNHEY, CDR2 SVGEGT. This clone appeared once. Antigen unknown.

V usage is TRBV6-2 or TRBV6-3 and J usage is TRBJ2-5, with D perhaps matching TRBD2 (5 bases). The sequences come from peripheral blood, collected in a trial of Ad26.COV2.S vaccine versus placebo. This clonotype originated in a person aged 18-65 years who received the Ad26.COV2.S COVID-19 vaccine or a placebo. DNA of the CDR3: TGTGCCAGCAGTTACCGGCTGAGCGGAGGGACCCAGTACTTC. It encodes CASSYRLSGGTQYF.